What follows describes a single T cell receptor (beta chain). The data were obtained in a study of shared clonotypes between healthy human individuals. V was pared by 8 bases and J by 4 bases, with 11 bases between. This CDR3 is 12 amino acids long. Libraries were prepared by immunoSEQ multiplex PCR; TCRdb keeps only in-frame clonotypes and omits some of them. The repertoire consists of a few million clones, with 85% to 95% occurring once and the leading ten covering 0.37%. Sequencing was carried out using naive CD4+ T cells from PBMCs. Subset denoted: CD45RA+ positively selected. The chain joins TRBV23-1 to TRBJ1-2, with TRBD1 as a possible D gene (6 bases). TRBV23-1 is recorded as an ORF, its role being uncertain. This TCR was recovered from a man aged 18 to 30 in good health. Some clones in this sample may be carry-over from other donors' samples. CDR3 residues: CASPGGAYGYTF. The CDR3 nucleotides are TGCGCCAGCCCCGGGGGGGCCTATGGCTACACCTTC.